This T cell receptor (beta chain) was identified during a study of regulatory T cells in long-lasting Graves disease. Study-level results: With a few thousand shared public clonotypes, persistent patients exceeded new patients, who shared 950 to 1,000.

Regarding this clonotype: Its antigen is still unknown.

The TCR beta library used iRepertoire HTBI primers with Arm-PCR amplification of CDR3. TCRdb recomputed calls from the multiplex PCR reads with MiXCR, one row per CDR3 protein. The table includes hundreds of thousands of distinct CDR3 sequences, 16% detected once. V was shortened by 1 base and J by 0 bases, with 19 bases between the two germline ends. CDR3 length equals 18 residues. Per the germline V gene, CDR1 is LGHNA and CDR2 is YNFKEQ. The time point denotes: newly diagnosed GD, antithyroid drugs for less than 3 months. Extracted RNA from PBMCs served as the source of the TCR library. The same data also contributed to another study, on T cells in Graves' hyperthyroidism and ophthalmopathy. This second study notes: For the diagnoses, clinical symptoms, serum thyroxine and TRAb, thyroid ultrasound and orbital computed tomography were used. A set of HTBI primers served as the primers for a first-round RT-PCR of the TCR CDR3.

The V and J genes are TRBV4-2 and TRBJ2-7; TRBD1 might be the D (6 bases). This clonotype originated in a young woman with Graves disease. The sample in question was peripheral blood mononuclear cells (PBMCs), obtained at new diagnosis, from a patient treated with antithyroid drugs. For the CDR3, the DNA is TGTGCCAGCAGCCAAGGACAGGTACTCCCGGGGAGCTCCTACGAGCAGTACTTC. Its translation is CASSQGQVLPGSSYEQYF.